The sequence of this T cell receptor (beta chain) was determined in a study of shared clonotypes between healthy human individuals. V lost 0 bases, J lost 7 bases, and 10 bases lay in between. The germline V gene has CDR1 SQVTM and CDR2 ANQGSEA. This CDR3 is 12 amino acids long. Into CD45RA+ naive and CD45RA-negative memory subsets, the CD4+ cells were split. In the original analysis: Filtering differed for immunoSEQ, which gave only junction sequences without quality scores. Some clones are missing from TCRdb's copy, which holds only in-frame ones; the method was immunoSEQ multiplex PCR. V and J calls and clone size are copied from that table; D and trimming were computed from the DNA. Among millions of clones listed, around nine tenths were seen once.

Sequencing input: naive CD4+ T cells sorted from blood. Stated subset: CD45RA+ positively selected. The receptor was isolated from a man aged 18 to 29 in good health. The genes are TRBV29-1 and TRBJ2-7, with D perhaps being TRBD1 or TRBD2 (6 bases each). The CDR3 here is CSVEEGAGEQYF. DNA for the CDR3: TGCAGCGTTGAAGAGGGGGCGGGGGAGCAGTACTTC.